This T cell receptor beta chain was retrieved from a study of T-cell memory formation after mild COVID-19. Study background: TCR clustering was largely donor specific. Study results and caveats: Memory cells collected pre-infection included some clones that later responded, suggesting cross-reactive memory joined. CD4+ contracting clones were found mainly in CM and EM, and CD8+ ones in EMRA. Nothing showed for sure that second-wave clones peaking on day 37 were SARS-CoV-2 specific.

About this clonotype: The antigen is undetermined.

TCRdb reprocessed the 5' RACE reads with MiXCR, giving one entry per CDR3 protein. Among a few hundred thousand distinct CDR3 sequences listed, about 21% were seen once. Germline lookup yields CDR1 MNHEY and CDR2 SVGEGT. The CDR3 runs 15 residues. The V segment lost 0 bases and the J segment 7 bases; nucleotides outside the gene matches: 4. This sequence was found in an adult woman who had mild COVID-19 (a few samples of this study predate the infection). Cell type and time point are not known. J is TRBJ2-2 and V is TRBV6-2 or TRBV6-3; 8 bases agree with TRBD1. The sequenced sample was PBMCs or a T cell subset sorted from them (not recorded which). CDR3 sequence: CASSYSGTGSGELFF. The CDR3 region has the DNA TGTGCCAGCAGTTACTCTGGGACAGGAAGCGGGGAGCTGTTTTTT.